This T cell receptor beta chain is drawn from a study of long-term antiretroviral therapy in people with HIV. The J segment lost 2 bases and the V segment lost 9 bases, leaving 7 bases of the junction unmatched. The CDR3 runs to 13 residues. Germline V gives CDR1 LNHDA, CDR2 SQIVND (reference sequence). Notes on the study in general: Repertoires from HIV showed CDR3 length ranges narrower than those of controls. Following ART, diversity rose but still fell short of transplant donor controls. Clones with expansion before ART led the repertoire at all time points.

Turning to this clone: Its antigen is currently unknown.

immunoSEQ v3.0 was run at survey level. Method: immunoSEQ multiplex PCR; TCRdb's copy keeps in-frame clones and lacks some. The sample holds 35,000 to 45,000 clones, 65% to 90% seen once. Every single participant having HIV got treatment inside the United States. Material: unsorted PBMCs, obtained 0.3 years after starting antiretroviral therapy. The sequence derives from a man younger than 35 with HIV. The V call is TRBV19, the J call TRBJ2-7; 7 bases are a match to TRBD1. CDR3 sequence reads: CASEGTATYEQYF. In DNA, the CDR3 is TGTGCCAGCGAGGGGACAGCGACCTACGAGCAGTACTTC.